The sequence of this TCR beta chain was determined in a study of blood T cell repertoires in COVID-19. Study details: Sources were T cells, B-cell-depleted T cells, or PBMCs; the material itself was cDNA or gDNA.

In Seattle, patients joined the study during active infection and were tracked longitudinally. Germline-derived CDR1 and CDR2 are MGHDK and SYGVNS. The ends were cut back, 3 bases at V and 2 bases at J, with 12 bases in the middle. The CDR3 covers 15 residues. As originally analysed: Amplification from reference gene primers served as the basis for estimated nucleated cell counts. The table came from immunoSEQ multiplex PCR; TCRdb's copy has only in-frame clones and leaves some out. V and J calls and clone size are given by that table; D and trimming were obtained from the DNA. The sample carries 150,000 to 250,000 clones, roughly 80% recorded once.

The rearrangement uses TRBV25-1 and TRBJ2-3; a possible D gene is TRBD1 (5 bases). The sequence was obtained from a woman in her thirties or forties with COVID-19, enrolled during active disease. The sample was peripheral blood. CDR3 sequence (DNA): TGTGCCAGCAGTGACCGTGGGGCCTCCACAGATACGCAGTATTTT. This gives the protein CASSDRGASTDTQYF.